This TCR beta chain was identified in a study of blood T cell repertoires in COVID-19. Study in general: Samples came from the United States, Italy and Spain, spanning acute and convalescent COVID-19. The analysed material was cDNA or gDNA that came from T cells, B-cell-depleted T cells, or PBMCs.

Authors' analysis steps: Amplifying reference gene primers gave estimates of nucleated cell counts. The table came from immunoSEQ multiplex PCR; TCRdb's copy has only in-frame clones and leaves some out. V, J and clone size derive from that table, while D and trimming were established from the DNA sequence. The table records some 77,000 clones, about four fifths of them present only once. V lost 8 bases, J lost 4 bases, and 6 bases stayed unmatched. In germline, CDR1 is MDHEN, CDR2 SYDVKM. This CDR3 spans 14 amino acids. This clone has a handful of counts. The gene calls are TRBV28 and TRBJ2-3; the match to TRBD2 covers 10 bases. The TCR sequence derives from a woman in her 70s with acute or convalescent COVID-19. Sequencing was carried out using peripheral blood. The CDR3 reads CASRAGGGADTQYF. CDR3 bases: TGTGCCAGCCGAGCGGGAGGGGGCGCAGATACGCAGTATTTT.